The 9 T cell receptor beta chains reported below all come from one sample, sequenced in a study of blood T cell repertoires in COVID-19. This table comes from immunoSEQ multiplex PCR, and its TCRdb copy is limited to in-frame clones, with some not included. The sample holds 150,000 to 160,000 clones, around 85% seen once. Sequencing input: peripheral blood. The receptors come from a man aged 55 to 69 with COVID-19, enrolled during active disease.

The genes are TRBV7-9 and TRBJ2-2; D uncertain. The V end was cut by 3 bases, the J end by 1 base, with 12 bases between. The CDR3 loop spans 16 amino acids. The germline V gene has CDR1 SEHNR and CDR2 FQNEAQ (reference sequence). The CDR3, as DNA: TGTGCCAGCAGCTTCCCCACCAGACTGAACACCGGGGAGCTGTTTTTT. Protein sequence: CASSFPTRLNTGELFF.

The chain combines TRBV28 with TRBJ2-7; TRBD2 is a possible D gene (6 bases). The CDR3 runs 15 residues. Trimming removed 7 bases from V and 4 bases from J, with 20 bases in between. Per the germline V gene, CDR1 is MDHEN and CDR2 is SYDVKM. CDR3 residues: CASISSYRDSYEQYF. The CDR3 nucleotides are TGTGCCAGCATCTCCTCCTATCGGGACTCTTACGAGCAGTACTTC. The entire variable domain, with the rest obtained from reference TRBV28 and TRBJ2-7, is as follows: DVKVTQSSRYLVKRTGEKVFLECVQDMDHENMFWYRQDPGLGLRLIYFSYDVKMKEKGDIPEGYSVSREKKERFSLILESASTNQTSMYLCASISSYRDSYEQYFGPGTRLTVT.

The gene calls are TRBV19 and TRBJ1-2, with unresolved D. The CDR3 contains 14 residues. Per the germline V gene, CDR1 is LNHDA and CDR2 is SQIVND (reference sequence). Trimming stripped 4 bases from V and 4 bases from J, with 13 bases between. The CDR3 is CASSKLSASYGYTF. CDR3 in DNA: TGTGCCAGTAGTAAACTCAGCGCCTCCTATGGCTACACCTTC.

The V call is TRBV3-1 (or the pseudogene TRBV3-2), the J call TRBJ2-5, with D perhaps matching TRBD2 (5 bases). CDR1 is LGHDT and CDR2 is YNNKEL in the germline V gene (reference sequence). The CDR3 is 15 residues long. Between the trimmed V and J ends, which lost 0 bases and 5 bases, there was a span of 13 bases. The chain's CDR3 is CASSQDPSTQETQYF. The CDR3, as DNA: TGTGCCAGCAGCCAAGATCCTAGCACGCAGGAGACCCAGTACTTC.

This chain links TRBV5-1 with TRBJ1-2; D ambiguous. This CDR3 region has 12 residues. CDR1 and CDR2 from the germline V gene are SGHRS and YFSETQ. The germline V and J ends were trimmed by 4 bases and 6 bases, with 10 bases remaining between them. This chain's CDR3 is CASSHTADGYTF. The CDR3 region has the DNA TGCGCCAGCAGCCACACCGCGGATGGCTACACCTTC. The whole variable domain, remainder taken from reference TRBV5-1 and TRBJ1-2, is KAGVTQTPRYLIKTRGQQVTLSCSPISGHRSVSWYQQTPGQGLQFLFEYFSETQRNKGNFPGRFSGRQFSNSRSEMNVSTLELGDSALYLCASSHTADGYTFGSGTRLTVV.

The rearrangement uses TRBV6-2 or TRBV6-3 and TRBJ2-7, with D hard to call. V lost 0 bases and J 0 bases, leaving 6 bases between the germline ends. The CDR3 spans 14 residues. Germline lookup yields CDR1 MNHEY and CDR2 SVGEGT. The CDR3 DNA follows: TGTGCCAGCAGTTACTCCAGGTTCTCCTACGAGCAGTACTTC. Protein: CASSYSRFSYEQYF.

The rearrangement uses TRBV5-6 and TRBJ1-5, with TRBD1 identical over 9 bases. The CDR3 is 14 residues long. In germline, CDR1 is SGHDT, CDR2 YYEEEE. V lost 2 bases and J lost 9; bases outside the gene matches: 6. The CDR3 here is CASSLNRGQGPQHF. In DNA, the CDR3 is TGTGCCAGCAGCTTAAACAGGGGGCAGGGGCCCCAGCATTTT.

The V call is TRBV5-6, the J call TRBJ2-5; 10 bases fit TRBD1. Germline CDR1 is SGHDT and CDR2 is YYEEEE. This CDR3 is built from 16 residues. V lost 2 bases, J lost 5 bases, and 9 bases stayed unmatched. CDR3 region: CASSFVQTGGKETQYF. In DNA form, the CDR3 reads TGTGCCAGCAGCTTTGTTCAGACAGGGGGCAAGGAGACCCAGTACTTC.

The chain carries TRBV6-5 and TRBJ1-5; D gene unclear. Germline loops: CDR1 MNHEY, CDR2 SVGAGI. Trimming stripped 6 bases from V and 3 bases from J, with 9 bases between. The CDR3 spans 13 residues. CDR3 in amino acids: CASSFFFNQPQHF. The CDR3 DNA sequence: TGTGCCAGCAGCTTCTTTTTCAATCAGCCCCAGCATTTT.